This T cell receptor (beta chain) was sequenced for a study of PD-L1 blockade in urothelial cancer. Study summary: From about 2014, patients received atezolizumab, given as 1,200 mg intravenously every 3 weeks. The researchers analyzed blood 3 weeks (second dose) and 6 weeks after treatment start.

Clones were read by immunoSEQ multiplex PCR, and TCRdb kept only the in-frame ones, dropping some. The sample includes 40,000 to 55,000 clones, 88% seen only once; the top ten take 2.4%. A word on this clone: The antigen remains unidentified.

The CDR3 runs 16 residues. The germline V gene has CDR1 SGHDT and CDR2 YYEEEE. The germline V and J ends were trimmed by 0 bases and 0 bases, with 10 bases remaining between them. Documented time point: peripheral blood 6 weeks after treatment start. Broader study findings: Patients with durable benefit had greater blood expansion of tumor-associated TCR clones 3 weeks into treatment.

The specimen comprised PBMCs, sampled around atezolizumab (anti-PD-L1) treatment. The V and J genes are TRBV5-6 and TRBJ1-3; D remains ambiguous. This receptor was taken from a man in his 60s with urothelial cancer. The CDR3 is CASSLEAGNSGNTIYF. Here the CDR3 DNA reads TGTGCCAGCAGCTTGGAGGCAGGCAACTCTGGAAACACCATATATTTT. Supplemented by reference TRBV5-6 and TRBJ1-3, the full variable domain reads DAGVTQSPTHLIKTRGQQVTLRCSPKSGHDTVSWYQQALGQGPQFIFQYYEEEERQRGNFPDRFSGHQFPNYSSELNVNALLLGDSALYLCASSLEAGNSGNTIYFGEGSWLTVV.